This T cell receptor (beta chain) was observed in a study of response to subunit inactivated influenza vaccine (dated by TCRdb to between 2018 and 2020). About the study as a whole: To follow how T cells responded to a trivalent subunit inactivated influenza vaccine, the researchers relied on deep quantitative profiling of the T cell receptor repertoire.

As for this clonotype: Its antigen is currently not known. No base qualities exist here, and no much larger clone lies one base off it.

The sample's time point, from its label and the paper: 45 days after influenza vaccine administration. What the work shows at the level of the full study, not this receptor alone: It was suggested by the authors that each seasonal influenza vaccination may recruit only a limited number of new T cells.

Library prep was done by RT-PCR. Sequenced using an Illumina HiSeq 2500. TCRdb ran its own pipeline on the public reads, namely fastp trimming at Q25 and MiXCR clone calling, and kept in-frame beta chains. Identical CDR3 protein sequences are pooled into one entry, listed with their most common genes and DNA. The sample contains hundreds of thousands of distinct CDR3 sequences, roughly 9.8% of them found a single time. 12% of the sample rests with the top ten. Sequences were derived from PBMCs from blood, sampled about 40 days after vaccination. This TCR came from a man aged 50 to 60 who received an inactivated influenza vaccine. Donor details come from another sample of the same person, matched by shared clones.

The DNA reads as follows: TGTGCCAGCAGCTCAGACCTGTTCCGGCAGTACTTC. Translated, this gives CASSSDLFRQYF. The chain is made from TRBV7-2 and TRBJ2-7; too little of a D gene remains to name it. V and J are truncated by 4 bases and 9 bases respectively, leaving an intervening sequence of 13 bases. For CDR1 and CDR2, the germline V gene lists SGHTA and FQGNSA. From the cysteine up to the phenylalanine, the CDR3 has a length of 12 residues. CDR3 DNA only is kept here, 36 bases in frame from base 1.